One TCR beta chain is described in this entry. The table lists this clonotype with a few counts. Its recognized antigen is unknown. No base qualities exist here, and no much larger clone lies one base off it. This specimen comes from a study of T cells in Graves' hyperthyroidism and ophthalmopathy (dated by TCRdb to the late 2010s). For context, the study as a whole: Peripheral blood samples were taken at the time of initial diagnosis, prior to any treatment. In roughly six Graves' hyperthyroidism patients, the study also compared T-cell repertoires from thyroid tissue with T-cell repertoires from blood. Following sampling, methimazole starting at 30 mg daily was given to hyperthyroidism patients, and high-dose intravenous methylprednisolone was given to ophthalmopathy patients. To identify distinguishing TCR V-J signatures, a discovery cohort of 95 to 100 patients was used, comprising approximately 40 with Graves' ophthalmopathy and approximately 58 with stable Graves' hyperthyroidism. Prospective prediction of ophthalmopathy was tested in an independent validation cohort of under 20 hyperthyroidism patients and 15 to 17 patients who later progressed to ophthalmopathy. The 75 to 100 discovery patients were randomly divided into training and test sets at a 7:3 ratio. According to the paper, TCR Vbeta CDR3 sequencing was carried out on 135 peripheral blood samples, which came from approximately 43 ophthalmopathy, around 75 hyperthyroidism and about 17 progressor patients.

TCR beta CDR3 regions were amplified from RNA transcripts. For the first round of RT-PCR on the TCR CDR3, the HTBI primer set was used together with the Qiagen OneStep RT-PCR kit. Libraries were constructed in a second round of multiplex PCR, after which size selection and purification were carried out. Paired-end sequencing of the libraries was performed with 100 bp reads on an Illumina HiSeq2000. The paper's data handling went like this. SOAPnuke was used to process the raw data, removing reads that contained adapters or uncalled bases, had a mean Phred below 15, or lacked an exact match to the constant primer or identifier. COPE v1.2.5 was used to merge the high-quality paired reads, and each unique nucleotide sequence was defined as a clonotype. MiTCR v1.1 was used to align clonotypes to the IMGT TRBV, TRBD and TRBJ reference segments. The analysis included only V-J combinations with a frequency above 0.0001, which together covered around 99% of the repertoires. A TCS score was defined as the ratio between F50 (clonal expansion) and ExV (chaos), using BLOSUM62-based TCRdist between CDR3 peptides within each V-J. Welch's t-statistics and random forest reduced just over 500 V-J features to 13, which were used in a naive Bayes classifier (R e1071). The public reads were reprocessed in TCRdb via fastp at Q25 and MiXCR, keeping in-frame beta chains. Each entry merges the rows of one CDR3 protein and shows their most common DNA and genes. TCRdb's processing, not the study's, gives the V and J calls here. Here the sample has a few hundred thousand distinct CDR3 sequences; about 21% occur a single time. The ten largest account for around half of the sample.

The full study reports these points: No statistical method was used to fix the sample size in advance, and group allocation was not hidden from the investigators. Most expanded thyroid clonotypes (frequency above 0.001) were also detected in blood, a finding suggesting that blood repertoires may reflect thyroid immune responses. A model built on a 13 V-J signature distinguished ophthalmopathy from stable hyperthyroidism, reaching 85% to 90% sensitivity and about 81% specificity in cross-validation and 80%/75% in testing. In validation, the model predicted progression to ophthalmopathy a median of about 6.8 months before onset, with over 55% sensitivity and 72.22% specificity.

As encoded in the germline V gene, CDR1 is SGHRS while CDR2 is YFSETQ. The CDR3 contains 14 residues, cysteine and phenylalanine counted. The entry retains the CDR3 DNA only, 42 bases that are in frame from base 1. V was cut back by 1 base and J by 4 bases, leaving a gap of 9 bases between them. Graves' hyperthyroidism was defined as stable when no progression to ophthalmopathy occurred over 18 months of follow-up. Hyperthyroidism patients were aged 18 to 65 years and newly diagnosed, with disease duration of less than 2 months. Any patient with an uncontrolled infection, another autoimmune disease, pregnancy or lactation was excluded. Diagnoses were based on clinical symptoms, serum thyroxine and TRAb, thyroid ultrasound and orbital computed tomography. Ficoll-Paque density gradient centrifugation was used to isolate PBMCs from around 10 ml of fresh peripheral blood. Total RNA was extracted with Trizol reagent, and quality was checked on an Agilent 2100 Bioanalyzer.

What was sequenced was blood. This receptor was identified in a woman between 50 and 59 years old with Graves' hyperthyroidism. The chain links TRBV5-1 with TRBJ1-3; the D segment cannot be called with confidence. The DNA sequence is TGCGCCAGCAGCTTGAGCGGGTACGGAAACACCATATATTTT. The encoded protein is CASSLSGYGNTIYF.